This T cell receptor beta chain was identified in a study of human T cells and chemical hapten exposure. The overall study: There were weekly diphenylcyclopropenone doses to the scalp for patients throughout the approximately 24-week study. The patients, most of them female, presented with alopecia areata, totalis or universalis. Study outcomes and limitations: TCRs exceeding a frequency of 1 in 1000 stayed unchanged under DPC sensitization. Significantly more large CDR3 similarity clusters were formed by expanded TCRs than by controls.

A remark on this clonotype: The antigen is unknown.

TCRdb reprocessed the RACE reads with MiXCR, giving one entry per CDR3 protein. The profile shows about 57,000 distinct CDR3 sequences, 9% to 9.5% of them singletons. Time point in this sample: patch test 1, 2 weeks after DPC sensitization. As for treatment: therapeutic diphenylcyclopropenone sensitization with weekly scalp DPC. The source was whole blood, collected in connection with sensitization to the hapten diphenylcyclopropenone (DPC). This TCR derives from a woman aged 40 to 50 with alopecia areata. Some clones in this sample may be carry-over from other donors' samples.

This chain's CDR3 is CASSLGPSGTETQYF. CDR3 sequence (DNA): TGTGCCAGCAGCTTAGGGCCCTCCGGGACAGAGACCCAGTACTTC. The gene calls are TRBV7-9 and TRBJ2-5, with D perhaps TRBD1 or TRBD2 (5 bases each). In germline, CDR1 is SEHNR, CDR2 FQNEAQ (reference sequence). The CDR3 runs to 15 residues. Trimming shortened V by 1 base and J by 4 bases, and 13 bases separated the two germline ends. Variable domain in full (rest from reference TRBV7-9 and TRBJ2-5): DTGVSQNPRHKITKRGQNVTFRCDPISEHNRLYWYRQTLGQGPEFLTYFQNEAQLEKSRLLSDRFSAERPKGSFSTLEIQRTEQGDSAMYLCASSLGPSGTETQYFGPGTRLLVL.